Presented here are 11 T cell receptor beta chains from one specimen sequenced in a study of shared clonotypes between healthy human individuals. TCRdb keeps only in-frame clones here, not all; method: immunoSEQ multiplex PCR. The repertoire holds 2,500,000 or so clones, with around 90% as singletons. The specimen sequenced was naive CD4+ T cells from PBMCs. As to subset: CD45RA+ positively selected. These TCRs come from a man younger than 30 in good health. Some clones in this sample may be carry-over from other donors' samples.

V is TRBV6-7 and J is TRBJ2-7; perhaps TRBD1 as D (5 bases). TRBV6-7 is an ORF, and what it does is uncertain. V lost 2 bases and J lost 7, with 33 bases in between. The CDR3 runs 20 residues. The CDR3 here is CASSYRVLGQGGLPSREQYF. The CDR3 DNA is TGTGCCAGCAGTTACCGAGTCTTGGGGCAGGGCGGCTTGCCGAGTCGAGAGCAGTACTTC.

The V gene is TRBV18, the J gene TRBJ2-3, with 9 bases fitting TRBD2. This CDR3 is 16 amino acids long. The junction had 13 bases not matched to a gene; V was cut back by 11 bases and J by 1 base. The germline gives CDR1 KGHSH, CDR2 LQKENI. In DNA form, the CDR3 reads TGTGCCCAACCAGAGGGCGGGAGGGCCGGCACAGATACGCAGTATTTT. Encoded protein: CAQPEGGRAGTDTQYF.

The chain recombines TRBV4-1 with TRBJ2-7, with D possibly matching TRBD1 (5 bases). The CDR3 covers 14 residues. Trimming removed 2 bases at V and 1 base at J, with 9 bases between. Per germline, CDR1 MGHRA and CDR2 YSYEKL. CDR3 coding DNA: TGCGCCAGCAGCCAACCTAGACAGTCCTACGAGCAGTACTTC. Translating gives CASSQPRQSYEQYF.

In its sample, this clone was seen once. The chain joins TRBV19 to TRBJ1-4; the D gene is possibly TRBD1 (6 bases). The CDR3 spans 11 residues. Deletions cut 5 bases from V and 11 bases from J, with 9 bases between. Germline V gene data show CDR1 as LNHDA and CDR2 as SQIVND (reference sequence). CDR3 bases: TGTGCCAGTAGTTTCACAGGGAAACTGTTTTTT. Translation: CASSFTGKLFF.

This clone was seen a few times. V usage is TRBV9 and J usage is TRBJ1-1; TRBD1 is a possible D gene (5 bases). Germline-derived CDR1 and CDR2 are SGDLS and YYNGEE. The CDR3 sequence is 13 residues long. V lost 6 bases and J 8 bases, leaving 17 bases between the germline ends. CDR3 DNA sequence: TGTGCCAGCACCAGTCGGGACGAAAAGGAAGCTTTCTTT. Translating gives CASTSRDEKEAFF.

The CDR3 sequence is CASSLLRDRGYQPQHF. DNA of the CDR3: TGTGCCAGCAGCCTACTCCGGGACAGGGGATATCAGCCCCAGCATTTT. This chain links TRBV28 with TRBJ1-5; 10 bases are shared with TRBD1. CDR3 length equals 16 residues. V gave up 6 bases and J gave up 5 bases; unmatched junction bases: 10. Germline-derived CDR1 and CDR2 are MDHEN and SYDVKM.

V usage is TRBV5-1 and J usage is TRBJ1-2, with 10 nucleotides matching TRBD1. Germline V gene lookup returns CDR1 SGHRS and CDR2 YFSETQ. The CDR3 is made up of 15 amino acids. The V segment lost 3 bases and the J segment 2 bases; nucleotides outside the gene matches: 4. For the CDR3, the DNA is TGCGCCAGCAGCTGGGGACAGGGGCGAAACTATGGCTACACCTTC. This gives the protein CASSWGQGRNYGYTF.

The chain links TRBV2 to TRBJ1-2; weak D call: TRBD1 (5 bases). The germline V and J ends were trimmed by 9 bases and 8 bases, with 13 bases remaining between them. In germline, CDR1 is SNHLY, CDR2 FYNNEI. The CDR3 runs 11 residues. The CDR3 loop is CARRAGVGYTF. In DNA form, the CDR3 reads TGTGCCAGACGGGCGGGGGTCGGCTACACCTTC. The variable domain in full, completed from reference TRBV2 and TRBJ1-2, reads EPEVTQTPSHQVTQMGQEVILRCVPISNHLYFYWYRQILGQKVEFLVSFYNNEISEKSEIFDDQFSVERPDGSNFTLKIRSTKLEDSAMYFCARRAGVGYTFGSGTRLTVV.

The genes are TRBV18 and TRBJ1-1; D is perhaps TRBD1 (6 bases). V gave up 4 bases and J gave up 5 bases, with 20 bases separating them. This CDR3 has 16 residues. Germline-derived CDR1 and CDR2 are KGHSH and LQKENI. The CDR3 is CASSLYRGGPGTEAFF. Here the CDR3 DNA reads TGTGCCAGCTCACTTTACAGAGGGGGACCGGGAACTGAAGCTTTCTTT.

Worth noting for this clone: Other DNA sequences of this sample code for an identical CDR3. The V gene is TRBV28, the J gene TRBJ2-7; either TRBD1 or TRBD2 may fit D (5 bases each). This CDR3 has 13 amino acids. Germline V gene sequence: CDR1 MDHEN, CDR2 SYDVKM. V was pared by 6 bases and J by 3 bases, with 12 bases between. Written as DNA, the CDR3 is TGTGCCAGCAGAAGAGGGGTTGGCTACGAGCAGTACTTC. Encoded protein: CASRRGVGYEQYF.

This chain's CDR3 is CAISDPGYGYTF. The CDR3 DNA reads as TGTGCCATCAGTGATCCGGGCTATGGCTACACCTTC. The rearrangement joins TRBV10-3 to TRBJ1-2, with D unresolved. V shed 3 bases and J shed 4 bases, with 6 bases lying between them. This CDR3 has 12 amino acids. Germline values: CDR1 ENHRY, CDR2 SYGVKD.